The 5 T cell receptor beta chains below were found in one sample sequenced in a study of T cells in Graves' hyperthyroidism and ophthalmopathy. Amplification yielded TCR beta CDR3 regions, with RNA transcripts as the source. The HTBI set primed first-round TCR CDR3 RT-PCR. TCRdb ran MiXCR on the multiplex PCR reads and lists one entry per CDR3 protein. The sample shows 130,000 or so distinct CDR3 sequences, approximately 20% of them seen only once. The source material was blood. The source is a woman in her fifties or sixties with Graves' hyperthyroidism that later progressed to Graves' ophthalmopathy.

This clonotype came up a few times. V gene TRBV5-1 combines with J gene TRBJ1-2; TRBD1 aligns across 9 bases. Germline V gene lookup returns CDR1 SGHRS and CDR2 YFSETQ. The CDR3 has 16 residues. Germline trimming cut 1 base from V and 8 bases from J; bases unmatched to any gene: 12. The DNA for the CDR3 is TGCGCCAGCAGCTTGTCCGACAGGGGGGCTACCGGGGGCTACACCTTC. Encoded protein: CASSLSDRGATGGYTF.

This clonotype appeared many times. The gene calls are TRBV11-1 and TRBJ2-5, with TRBD1 identical over 9 bases. The V gene end was trimmed by 5 bases and the J gene end by 2 bases; junction bases not matched to a gene: 9. CDR1 and CDR2 (germline): SGHAT, FQDESV (reference sequence). The CDR3 is 16 residues long. Written as DNA, the CDR3 is TGTGCCAGCAGCCGCAGGGGGACAGGGTCACAAGAGACCCAGTACTTC. It encodes CASSRRGTGSQETQYF.

This clonotype showed up many times. The chain joins TRBV6-1 to TRBJ2-7, with D possibly matching TRBD2 (6 bases). Germline V gene sequence: CDR1 MNHNS, CDR2 SASEGT. This CDR3 is 17 amino acids long. The V gene lost 6 bases and the J gene lost 2 bases, with 23 bases spanning the gap. The CDR3 DNA follows: TGTGCCAGCAGCTACTGGGGTTCGGGAGAGCCGCCCTACGAGCAGTACTTC. This codes for CASSYWGSGEPPYEQYF.

This clonotype has at least ten counts. The chain is built from TRBV11-2 and TRBJ2-1; D not certain. Deletions cut 5 bases from V and 1 base from J, with 15 bases between. CDR1 and CDR2 (germline): SGHAT, FQNNGV. The CDR3 runs to 16 residues. The CDR3 spells CASSKSQLGSYNEQFF. CDR3 DNA sequence: TGTGCCAGCAGCAAAAGTCAATTGGGGTCCTACAATGAGCAGTTCTTC.

The chain recombines TRBV3-1 with TRBJ2-3, with D tentatively TRBD1 (6 bases). The V end lost 0 bases, the J end lost 0 bases, and 19 bases lay between the germline ends. This CDR3 has 19 residues. Looked up from germline, CDR1 is LGHDT and CDR2 is YNNKEL (reference sequence). CDR3 amino acids: CASSQDFVGDRTSTDTQYF. For the CDR3, the DNA is TGTGCCAGCAGCCAAGATTTTGTGGGTGACAGGACTAGCACAGATACGCAGTATTTT.